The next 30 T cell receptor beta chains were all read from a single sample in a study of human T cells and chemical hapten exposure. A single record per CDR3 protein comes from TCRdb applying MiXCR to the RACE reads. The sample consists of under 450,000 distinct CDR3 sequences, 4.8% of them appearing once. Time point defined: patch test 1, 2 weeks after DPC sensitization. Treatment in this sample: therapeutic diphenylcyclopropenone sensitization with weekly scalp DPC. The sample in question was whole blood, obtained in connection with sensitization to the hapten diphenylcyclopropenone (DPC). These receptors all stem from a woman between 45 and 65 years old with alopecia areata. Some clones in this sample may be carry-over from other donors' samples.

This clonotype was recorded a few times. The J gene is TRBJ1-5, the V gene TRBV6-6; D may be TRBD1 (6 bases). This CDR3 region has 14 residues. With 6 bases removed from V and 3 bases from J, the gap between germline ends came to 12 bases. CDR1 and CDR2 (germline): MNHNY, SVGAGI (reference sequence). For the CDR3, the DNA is TGTGCCAGCAGACCACAGGGCTCCAATCAGCCCCAGCATTTT. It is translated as CASRPQGSNQPQHF.

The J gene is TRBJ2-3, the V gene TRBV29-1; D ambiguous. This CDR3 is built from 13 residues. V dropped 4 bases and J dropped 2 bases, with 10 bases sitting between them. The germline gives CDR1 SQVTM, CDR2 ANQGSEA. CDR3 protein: CSVGTDPTDTQYF. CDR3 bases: TGCAGCGTTGGGACGGACCCCACAGATACGCAGTATTTT.

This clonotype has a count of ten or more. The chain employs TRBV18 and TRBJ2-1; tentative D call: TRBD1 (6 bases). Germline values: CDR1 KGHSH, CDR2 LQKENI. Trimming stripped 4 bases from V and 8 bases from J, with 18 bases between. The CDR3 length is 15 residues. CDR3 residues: CASSLGAGGRDEQFF. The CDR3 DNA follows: TGTGCCAGCTCACTTGGAGCTGGGGGCAGGGATGAGCAGTTCTTC.

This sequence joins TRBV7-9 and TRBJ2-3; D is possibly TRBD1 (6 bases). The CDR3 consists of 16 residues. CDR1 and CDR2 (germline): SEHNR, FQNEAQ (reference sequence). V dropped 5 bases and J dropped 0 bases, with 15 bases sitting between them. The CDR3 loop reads CASSTSTGRSTDTQYF. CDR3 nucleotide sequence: TGTGCCAGCAGCACTTCAACAGGGAGAAGCACAGATACGCAGTATTTT. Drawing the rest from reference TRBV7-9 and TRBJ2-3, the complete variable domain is DTGVSQNPRHKITKRGQNVTFRCDPISEHNRLYWYRQTLGQGPEFLTYFQNEAQLEKSRLLSDRFSAERPKGSFSTLEIQRTEQGDSAMYLCASSTSTGRSTDTQYFGPGTRLTVL.

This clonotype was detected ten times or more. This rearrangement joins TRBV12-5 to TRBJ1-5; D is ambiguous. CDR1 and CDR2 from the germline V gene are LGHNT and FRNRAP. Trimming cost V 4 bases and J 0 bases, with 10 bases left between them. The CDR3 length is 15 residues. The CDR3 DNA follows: TGTGCTAGTGGTTCGCTTCAGGCTAGCAATCAGCCCCAGCATTTT. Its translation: CASGSLQASNQPQHF.

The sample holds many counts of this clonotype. The CDR3 loop reads CASSGQGASQPQHF. The CDR3 DNA sequence: TGTGCCAGCAGCGGACAGGGGGCTTCTCAGCCCCAGCATTTT. The rearrangement links TRBV2 to TRBJ1-5; 11 nucleotides align to TRBD1. The length of the CDR3 is 14 residues. Looked up from germline, CDR1 is SNHLY and CDR2 is FYNNEI. The J segment lost 6 bases and the V segment lost 6 bases, leaving 4 bases of the junction unmatched.

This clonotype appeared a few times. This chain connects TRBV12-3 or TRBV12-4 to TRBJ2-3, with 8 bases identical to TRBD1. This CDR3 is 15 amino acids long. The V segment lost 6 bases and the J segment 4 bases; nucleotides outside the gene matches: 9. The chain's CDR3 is CASSPSFRGPDTQYF. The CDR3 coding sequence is TGTGCCAGCAGCCCCTCTTTCAGGGGGCCAGATACGCAGTATTTT.

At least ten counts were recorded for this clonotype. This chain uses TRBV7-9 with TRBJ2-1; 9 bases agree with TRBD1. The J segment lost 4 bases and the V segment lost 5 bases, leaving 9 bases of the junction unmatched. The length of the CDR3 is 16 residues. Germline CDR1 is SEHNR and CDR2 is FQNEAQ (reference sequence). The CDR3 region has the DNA TGTGCCAGCAGCCCAAGGGGGACAGGGACTTACAATGAGCAGTTCTTC. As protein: CASSPRGTGTYNEQFF.

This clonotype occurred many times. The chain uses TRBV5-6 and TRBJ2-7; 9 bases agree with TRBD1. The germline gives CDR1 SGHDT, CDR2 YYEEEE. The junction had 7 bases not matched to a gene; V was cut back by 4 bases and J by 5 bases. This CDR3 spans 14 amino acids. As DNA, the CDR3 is TGTGCCAGCAGCCCGGGACAGGGTCACCACGAGCAGTACTTC. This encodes CASSPGQGHHEQYF.

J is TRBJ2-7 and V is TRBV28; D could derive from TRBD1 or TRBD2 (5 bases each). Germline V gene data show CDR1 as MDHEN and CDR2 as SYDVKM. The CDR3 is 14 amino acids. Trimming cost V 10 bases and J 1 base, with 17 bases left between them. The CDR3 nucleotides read TGTGCCACCTTCCGGGGCAGCACGTCCTACGAGCAGTACTTC. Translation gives CATFRGSTSYEQYF.

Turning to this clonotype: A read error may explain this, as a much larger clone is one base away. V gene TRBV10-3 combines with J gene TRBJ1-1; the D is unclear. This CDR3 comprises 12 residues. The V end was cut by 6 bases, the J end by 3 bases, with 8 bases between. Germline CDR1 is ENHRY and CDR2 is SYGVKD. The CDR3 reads CAIRHSDTEAFF. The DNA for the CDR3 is TGTGCCATCAGGCATTCGGACACTGAAGCTTTCTTT.

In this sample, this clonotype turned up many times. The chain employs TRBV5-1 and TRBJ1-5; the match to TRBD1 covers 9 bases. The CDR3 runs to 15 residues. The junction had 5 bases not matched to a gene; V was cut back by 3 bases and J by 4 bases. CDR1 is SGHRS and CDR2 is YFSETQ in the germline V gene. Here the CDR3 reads CASSSTGQGNQPQHF. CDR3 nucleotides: TGCGCCAGCAGCTCGACAGGACAGGGGAATCAGCCCCAGCATTTT.

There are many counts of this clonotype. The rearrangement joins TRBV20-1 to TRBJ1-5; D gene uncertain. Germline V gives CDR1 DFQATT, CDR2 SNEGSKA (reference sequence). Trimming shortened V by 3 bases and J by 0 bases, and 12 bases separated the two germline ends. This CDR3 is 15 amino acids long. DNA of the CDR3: TGCAGTGCTAGCGAGGGCGGTCATAGCAATCAGCCCCAGCATTTT. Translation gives CSASEGGHSNQPQHF.

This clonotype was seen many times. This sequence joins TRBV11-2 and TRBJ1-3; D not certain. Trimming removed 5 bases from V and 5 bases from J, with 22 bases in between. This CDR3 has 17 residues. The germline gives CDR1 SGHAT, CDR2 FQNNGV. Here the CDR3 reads CASSLARSWTSRNTIYF. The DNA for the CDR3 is TGTGCCAGCAGCCTGGCTCGATCGTGGACGTCCCGAAACACCATATATTTT.

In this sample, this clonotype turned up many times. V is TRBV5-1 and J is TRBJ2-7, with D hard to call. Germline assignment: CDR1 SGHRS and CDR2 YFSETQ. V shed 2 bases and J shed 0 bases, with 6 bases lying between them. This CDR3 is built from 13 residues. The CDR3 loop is CASSFTSSYEQYF. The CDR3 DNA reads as TGCGCCAGCAGCTTTACCAGCTCCTACGAGCAGTACTTC.

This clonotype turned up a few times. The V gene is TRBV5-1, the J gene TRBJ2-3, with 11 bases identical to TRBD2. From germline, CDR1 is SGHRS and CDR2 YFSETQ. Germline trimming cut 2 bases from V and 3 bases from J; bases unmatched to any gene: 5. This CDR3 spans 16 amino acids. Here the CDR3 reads CASSLILAGGTDTQYF. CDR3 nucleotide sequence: TGCGCCAGCAGCTTAATCCTAGCGGGAGGAACAGATACGCAGTATTTT.

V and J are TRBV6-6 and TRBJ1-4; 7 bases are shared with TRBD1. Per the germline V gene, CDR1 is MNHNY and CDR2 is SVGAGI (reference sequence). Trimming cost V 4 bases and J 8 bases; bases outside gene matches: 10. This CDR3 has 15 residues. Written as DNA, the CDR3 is TGTGCCAGCAGTTCGCGAGACAGGGATGGAGAAAAACTGTTTTTT. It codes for CASSSRDRDGEKLFF.

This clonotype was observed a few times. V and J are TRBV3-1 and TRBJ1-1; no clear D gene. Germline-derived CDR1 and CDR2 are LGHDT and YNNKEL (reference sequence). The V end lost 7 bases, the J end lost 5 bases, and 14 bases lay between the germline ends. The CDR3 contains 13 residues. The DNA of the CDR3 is TGTGCCAGCAACTCCTTTGGGGTAACTGAAGCTTTCTTT. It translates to CASNSFGVTEAFF. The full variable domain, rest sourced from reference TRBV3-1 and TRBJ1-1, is DTAVSQTPKYLVTQMGNDKSIKCEQNLGHDTMYWYKQDSKKFLKIMFSYNNKELIINETVPNRFSPKSPDKAHLNLHINSLELGDSAVYFCASNSFGVTEAFFGQGTRLTVV.

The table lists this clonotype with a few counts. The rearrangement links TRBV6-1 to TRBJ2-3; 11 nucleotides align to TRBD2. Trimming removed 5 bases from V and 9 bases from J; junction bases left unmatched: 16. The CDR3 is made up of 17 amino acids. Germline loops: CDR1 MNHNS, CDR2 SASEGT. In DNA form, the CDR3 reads TGTGCCAGCAGTTTGGAGACTAGCGGGACACTTCTAGTGACGCAGTATTTT. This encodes CASSLETSGTLLVTQYF.

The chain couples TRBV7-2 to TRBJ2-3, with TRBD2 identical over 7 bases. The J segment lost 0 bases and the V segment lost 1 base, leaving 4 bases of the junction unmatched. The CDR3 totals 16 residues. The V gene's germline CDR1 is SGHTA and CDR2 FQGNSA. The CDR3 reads CASSLVASGSTDTQYF. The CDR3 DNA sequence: TGTGCCAGCAGCTTAGTGGCTAGCGGTAGCACAGATACGCAGTATTTT.

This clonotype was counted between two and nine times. This chain's CDR3 is CASSYSTGGSTEAFF. CDR3 in DNA: TGTGCCAGCAGTTACTCGACAGGGGGATCCACTGAAGCTTTCTTT. The chain carries TRBV6-2 or TRBV6-3 and TRBJ1-1; the match to TRBD1 covers 9 bases. The CDR3 loop spans 15 amino acids. V dropped 0 bases and J dropped 4; count of bases not matched to a gene: 3. Germline CDR1 is MNHEY and CDR2 is SVGEGT.

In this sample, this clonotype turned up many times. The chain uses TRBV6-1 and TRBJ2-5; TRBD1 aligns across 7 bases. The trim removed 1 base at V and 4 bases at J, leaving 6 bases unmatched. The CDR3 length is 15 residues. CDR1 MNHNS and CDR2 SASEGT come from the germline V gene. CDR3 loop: CASSEVQGFLETQYF. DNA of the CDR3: TGTGCCAGCAGTGAAGTACAGGGGTTTCTAGAGACCCAGTACTTC.

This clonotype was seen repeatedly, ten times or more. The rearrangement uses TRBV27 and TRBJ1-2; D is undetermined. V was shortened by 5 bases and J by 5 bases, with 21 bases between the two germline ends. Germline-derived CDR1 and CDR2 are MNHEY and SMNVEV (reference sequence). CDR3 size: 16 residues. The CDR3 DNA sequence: TGTGCCAGCAGTCTTACCCCGGTTTCCCTGGATTATGGCTACACCTTC. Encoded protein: CASSLTPVSLDYGYTF.

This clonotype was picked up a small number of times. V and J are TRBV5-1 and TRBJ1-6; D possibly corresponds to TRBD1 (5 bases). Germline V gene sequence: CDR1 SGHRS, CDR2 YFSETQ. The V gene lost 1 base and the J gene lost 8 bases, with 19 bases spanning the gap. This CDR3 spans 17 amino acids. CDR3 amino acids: CASSLRSASGGDSPLHF. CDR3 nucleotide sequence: TGCGCCAGCAGCTTGAGATCAGCGTCTGGGGGTGATTCACCCCTCCACTTT.

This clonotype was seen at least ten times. The CDR3 DNA sequence: TGCAGCGGGGGGGCCGCGACAGATACGCAGTATTTT. Protein sequence: CSGGAATDTQYF. The chain employs TRBV20-1 and TRBJ2-3; 8 bases are shared with TRBD2. Germline-derived CDR1 and CDR2 are DFQATT and SNEGSKA (reference sequence). The CDR3 is 12 amino acids.

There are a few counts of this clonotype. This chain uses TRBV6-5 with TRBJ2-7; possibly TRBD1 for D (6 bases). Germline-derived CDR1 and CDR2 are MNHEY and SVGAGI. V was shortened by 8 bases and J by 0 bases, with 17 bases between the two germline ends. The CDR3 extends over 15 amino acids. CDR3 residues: CASGTGTSSSYEQYF. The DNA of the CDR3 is TGTGCCAGCGGGACCGGGACATCTAGCTCCTACGAGCAGTACTTC.

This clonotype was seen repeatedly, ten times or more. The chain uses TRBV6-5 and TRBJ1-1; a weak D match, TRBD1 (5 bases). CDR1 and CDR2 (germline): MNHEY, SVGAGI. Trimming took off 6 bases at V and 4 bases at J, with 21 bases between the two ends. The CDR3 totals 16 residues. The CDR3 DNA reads TGTGCCAGCAGCTCTGTTCCCGGGGGGGGGAGCACTGAAGCTTTCTTT. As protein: CASSSVPGGGSTEAFF.

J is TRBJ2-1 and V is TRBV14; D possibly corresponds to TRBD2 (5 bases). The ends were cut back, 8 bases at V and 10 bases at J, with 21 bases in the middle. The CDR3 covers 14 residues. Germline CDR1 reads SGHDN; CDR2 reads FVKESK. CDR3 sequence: CASAPGSGIREQFF. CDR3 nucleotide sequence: TGTGCCAGCGCTCCGGGATCTGGCATCCGGGAGCAGTTCTTC.

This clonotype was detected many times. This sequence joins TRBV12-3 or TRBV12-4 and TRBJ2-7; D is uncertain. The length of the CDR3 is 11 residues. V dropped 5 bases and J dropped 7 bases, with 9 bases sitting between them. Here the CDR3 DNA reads TGTGCCAGCAGTATATCTTGGGAGCAGTACTTC. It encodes CASSISWEQYF.

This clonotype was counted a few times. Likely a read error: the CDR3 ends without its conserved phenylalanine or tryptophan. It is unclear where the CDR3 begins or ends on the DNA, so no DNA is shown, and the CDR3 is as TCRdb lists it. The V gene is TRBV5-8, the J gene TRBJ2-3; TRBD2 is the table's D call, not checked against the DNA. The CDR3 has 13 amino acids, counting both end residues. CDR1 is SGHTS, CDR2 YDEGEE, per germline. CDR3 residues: CASSFSQRGALQV.